The 2 T cell receptor beta chains below come from one sample, sequenced in a study of blood T cell repertoires in COVID-19 (dated by TCRdb to 2019 to 2021). Libraries were constructed by the immunoSEQ multiplex PCR assay. What TCRdb holds here is the immuneACCESS table cut down to in-frame rearrangements. Part of the clones is not present; checked against another copy, under half of the missing clones reflect an unresolved V gene, and the others are unexplained. Present in this sample are 250,000 or so clones, roughly nine tenths of which were seen just once. Around 1.3% of the sample is in the top ten clones. The sequencing input was PBMCs or T cells enriched from blood (not recorded which). The receptors shown here come from a human donor in a cohort exposed to, infected with or recovered from COVID-19 (not recorded which). The donor label of this sample is uncertain.

The chain links TRBV5-6 to TRBJ2-4, with TRBD1 matching over 8 bases. J lost 6 bases, V lost 5 bases, and 10 bases had no gene match. Germline V gives CDR1 SGHDT, CDR2 YYEEEE. The CDR3 is 15 amino acids. The CDR3 DNA reads as TGTGCCAGCAGAGATCGCAGGGGGCCCGGAAACATTCAGTACTTC. Translated, it gives CASRDRRGPGNIQYF.

The chain uses TRBV10-1 and TRBJ2-3; 9 bases agree with TRBD1. Trimming took 6 bases from V and 5 from J; bases not matched to a gene: 9. Germline V gives CDR1 WNHNN, CDR2 SYGVQD (reference sequence). The CDR3 loop spans 15 amino acids. CDR3 residues: CASSTGQGQRDTQYF. In nucleotides, the CDR3 is TGCGCCAGCAGCACCGGACAGGGGCAGAGAGATACGCAGTATTTT.